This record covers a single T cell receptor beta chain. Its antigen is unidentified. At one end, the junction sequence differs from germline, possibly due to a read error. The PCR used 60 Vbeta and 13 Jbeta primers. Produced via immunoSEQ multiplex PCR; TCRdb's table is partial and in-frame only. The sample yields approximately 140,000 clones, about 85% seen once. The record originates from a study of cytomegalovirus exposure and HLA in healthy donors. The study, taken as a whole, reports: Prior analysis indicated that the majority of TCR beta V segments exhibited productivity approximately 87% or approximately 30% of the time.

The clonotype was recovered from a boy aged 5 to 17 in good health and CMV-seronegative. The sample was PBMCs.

CDR3 in amino acids: CSSSPVTDTQYF. CDR3 nucleotide sequence: TGTTCCAGCAGCCCTGTCACAGATACGCAGTATTTT. The chain carries TRBV7-9 and TRBJ2-3; no definite D call. Germline V gives CDR1 SEHNR, CDR2 FQNEAQ (reference sequence). The CDR3 is 12 amino acids.